Each of the 30 T cell receptor beta chains below was sequenced from the same sample in a study of spatial heterogeneity in lung cancer. TCRdb independently ran MiXCR on the 5' RACE reads; one entry per CDR3 protein. The sample lists some 100,000 distinct CDR3 sequences; approximately 12% were seen once. The time point: sample taken at primary tumor resection. The material sequenced was PBMCs, taken at surgery. The receptors come from a male donor with early-stage non-small cell lung cancer.

This clonotype has a count of ten or more. This chain links TRBV7-2 with TRBJ2-1; a weak D match, TRBD1 (6 bases). The CDR3 is 15 amino acids. Germline V lookup: CDR1 SGHTA, CDR2 FQGNSA. V was cut by 5 bases and J by 4 bases, with 15 bases left in between. CDR3 amino acids: CASSPDRFLYNEQFF. As DNA, the CDR3 is TGTGCCAGCAGCCCTGACAGGTTTCTTTACAATGAGCAGTTCTTC.

The V and J genes are TRBV7-3 and TRBJ2-3; 7 bases fit TRBD1. Germline loops: CDR1 SGHTA, CDR2 FQGTGA. V was pared by 5 bases and J by 2 bases, with 4 bases of the junction left unmatched. The CDR3 has 14 residues. The CDR3 bases are TGTGCCAGCAGCCCCGACAGGGCCACAGATACGCAGTATTTT. This encodes CASSPDRATDTQYF. Full variable domain (rest looked up from reference TRBV7-3 and TRBJ2-3): GAGVSQTPSNKVTEKGKYVELRCDPISGHTALYWYRQSLGQGPEFLIYFQGTGAADDSGLPNDRFFAVRPEGSVSTLKIQRTERGDSAVYLCASSPDRATDTQYFGPGTRLTVL.

This clonotype came up a few times. The rearrangement uses TRBV5-6 and TRBJ2-7, with 10 nucleotides matching TRBD2. J gave up 0 bases and V 4 bases, and 10 bases lay outside the gene matches. The CDR3 consists of 17 residues. Germline assignment: CDR1 SGHDT and CDR2 YYEEEE. In nucleotides, the CDR3 is TGTGCCAGCAGCACAGACCCAACTAGCGGGAACTCCTACGAGCAGTACTTC. Translating it yields CASSTDPTSGNSYEQYF.

The CDR3 spells CASSRPGDRNQPQHF. The DNA of the CDR3 is TGTGCCAGCAGCCGGCCGGGTGATCGCAATCAGCCCCAGCATTTT. V is TRBV7-2 and J is TRBJ1-5; no firm D call. CDR1 and CDR2 (germline): SGHTA, FQGNSA. V gave up 5 bases and J gave up 2 bases, with 13 bases separating them. This CDR3 is built from 15 residues.

Regarding this clonotype: Relative to the germline gene, one junction end is altered; a read error may explain this. The chain links TRBV6-2 or TRBV6-3 to TRBJ2-5; 8 nucleotides match TRBD2. CDR3 length equals 21 residues. Germline CDR1 reads MNHEY; CDR2 reads SVGEGT. The CDR3 loop is CASSPPSLGYGRAMRQETQHF. In DNA, the CDR3 is TGTGCCAGCAGTCCTCCCAGCCTAGGGTACGGGAGGGCCATGCGACAAGAGACCCAGCACTTC.

This chain joins TRBV24-1 and TRBJ1-6; the D gene is possibly TRBD1 (5 bases). V lost 9 bases and J 4 bases, leaving 21 bases between the germline ends. CDR3 length equals 17 residues. Germline V gene data show CDR1 as KGHDR and CDR2 as SFDVKD. CDR3 DNA sequence: TGTGCCACCCTTGGGACCAGCCTCATCCCTTATAATTCACCCCTCCACTTT. This encodes CATLGTSLIPYNSPLHF.

This clonotype was seen repeatedly, ten times or more. CDR3: CATSSGLLYNEQFF. The CDR3 DNA is TGTGCCACCAGTTCGGGACTGCTCTACAATGAGCAGTTCTTC. The V and J genes are TRBV24-1 and TRBJ2-1; D may be TRBD2 (6 bases). CDR1 KGHDR and CDR2 SFDVKD come from the germline V gene. The ends were cut back, 6 bases at V and 3 bases at J, with 11 bases in the middle. The CDR3 is 14 residues long.

With respect to this clonotype: It may be a read error: a sequence one base away is much more abundant. CDR3 amino acids: CAGSPGYQETQYF. The CDR3 region has the DNA TGTGCCGGCAGTCCCGGATACCAAGAGACCCAGTACTTC. The chain recombines TRBV12-3 or TRBV12-4 with TRBJ2-5; no clear D gene. The CDR3 has 13 residues.

This chain uses TRBV29-1 with TRBJ2-2; 8 bases are shared with TRBD1. CDR1 and CDR2 from the germline V gene are SQVTM and ANQGSEA. V was pared by 5 bases and J by 4 bases, with 3 bases of the junction left unmatched. CDR3 length: 13 residues. Written as DNA, the CDR3 is TGCAGCGTTTCCAGGGGGCCCACCGGGGAGCTGTTTTTT. Its protein product is CSVSRGPTGELFF.

This clonotype was detected ten times or more. The chain is built from TRBV12-3 or TRBV12-4 and TRBJ2-7, with TRBD2 matching 13 bases. The CDR3 length is 18 residues. V lost 6 bases, J lost 1 base, and 12 bases stayed unmatched. CDR3 loop: CASSRDRRTSGGSYEQYF. CDR3 DNA: TGTGCCAGCAGCAGGGACAGACGGACTAGCGGGGGTTCCTACGAGCAGTACTTC.

This clonotype showed up just a few times. This chain uses TRBV7-9 with TRBJ2-7, with a possible D match to TRBD1 (6 bases). The CDR3 runs 16 residues. Germline lookup yields CDR1 SEHNR and CDR2 FQNEAQ (reference sequence). V shed 0 bases and J shed 0 bases, with 12 bases lying between them. The CDR3 loop reads CASSLASGQSSYEQYF. CDR3 DNA sequence: TGTGCCAGCAGCTTAGCGAGCGGACAGTCCTCCTACGAGCAGTACTTC. The full variable domain, with the rest looked up from reference TRBV7-9 and TRBJ2-7, is DTGVSQNPRHKITKRGQNVTFRCDPISEHNRLYWYRQTLGQGPEFLTYFQNEAQLEKSRLLSDRFSAERPKGSFSTLEIQRTEQGDSAMYLCASSLASGQSSYEQYFGPGTRLTVT.

The rearrangement links TRBV14 to TRBJ2-2; TRBD1 aligns across 7 bases. The CDR3 is 15 amino acids. Germline V CDR1 and CDR2: SGHDN, FVKESK. With 3 bases clipped from V and 4 bases from J, the junction kept 5 bases outside the gene matches. CDR3 loop: CASSQTGSGTGELFF. The DNA of the CDR3 is TGTGCCAGCAGCCAGACAGGGTCGGGCACCGGGGAGCTGTTTTTT.

Details on this clonotype: A much larger clone lies one base from this, so it may be a read error. This sequence joins TRBV7-2 and TRBJ1-2; D is unresolved. Trimming took off 6 bases at V and 4 bases at J, with 15 bases between the two ends. The CDR3 has 14 residues. CDR1 SGHTA and CDR2 FQGNSA come from the germline V gene. The CDR3 region is CASRSIGLGYGYTF. In DNA form, the CDR3 reads TGTGCCAGCAGATCGATAGGGTTAGGCTATGGCTACACCTTC.

This clonotype was seen a handful of times. V and J are TRBV9 and TRBJ2-7, with TRBD2 matching over 8 bases. The V gene's germline CDR1 is SGDLS and CDR2 YYNGEE. The trim removed 0 bases at V and 2 bases at J, leaving 1 base unmatched. This CDR3 is 14 amino acids long. The chain's CDR3 is CASSVDSGTYEQYF. The DNA of the CDR3 is TGTGCCAGCAGCGTAGATAGCGGGACCTACGAGCAGTACTTC.

This chain uses TRBV6-5 with TRBJ2-1, with 8 nucleotides matching TRBD2. The germline V gene has CDR1 MNHEY and CDR2 SVGAGI. The trim removed 2 bases at V and 8 bases at J, leaving 8 bases unmatched. This CDR3 spans 15 amino acids. CDR3 in amino acids: CASSYTSGPRHEQFF. In DNA, the CDR3 is TGTGCCAGCAGTTACACTAGCGGACCCCGACATGAGCAGTTCTTC.

As regards this clonotype: A much larger clone is a single base away; this may be a read error. The chain combines TRBV6-2 or TRBV6-3 with TRBJ2-7; TRBD1 agrees at 7 bases. The CDR3 runs to 13 residues. V was pared by 5 bases and J by 5 bases, with 6 bases of the junction left unmatched. The V gene's germline CDR1 is MNHEY and CDR2 SVGEGT. The CDR3 reads CASSTGTVHEQYF. CDR3 bases: TGTGCCAGCAGTACGGGGACAGTCCACGAGCAGTACTTC.

V is TRBV27 and J is TRBJ2-7; D not certain. The V gene lost 5 bases and the J gene lost 4 bases, with 15 bases spanning the gap. CDR3 length: 14 amino acids. Germline V gene sequence: CDR1 MNHEY, CDR2 SMNVEV (reference sequence). CDR3 in amino acids: CASSLTVYNYEQYF. The CDR3 nucleotides read TGTGCCAGCAGTCTCACCGTATACAATTACGAGCAGTACTTC.

On this clonotype: At one end, the junction sequence differs from germline, possibly due to a read error. The chain recombines TRBV7-2 with TRBJ1-1; no firm D call. Germline lookup yields CDR1 SGHTA and CDR2 FQGNSA. The CDR3 length is 15 residues. CDR3 nucleotides: TGTGCCAGCCTATTGCACCCGAACCCGAACACTGCAGCTTTCTTT. This codes for CASLLHPNPNTAAFF.

V gene TRBV5-1 combines with J gene TRBJ2-1, with D perhaps TRBD2 (6 bases). Germline values: CDR1 SGHRS, CDR2 YFSETQ. The V gene lost 0 bases and the J gene lost 15 bases, with 19 bases spanning the gap. The CDR3 contains 14 residues. This CDR3 is CASSLDPGVFVRFF. The CDR3 coding sequence is TGCGCCAGCAGCTTGGATCCGGGAGTGTTCGTAAGGTTCTTC. Full variable domain (outside the CDR3, taken from reference TRBV5-1 and TRBJ2-1): KAGVTQTPRYLIKTRGQQVTLSCSPISGHRSVSWYQQTPGQGLQFLFEYFSETQRNKGNFPGRFSGRQFSNSRSEMNVSTLELGDSALYLCASSLDPGVFVRFFGPGTRLTVL.

This clonotype was recorded at least ten times. The chain uses TRBV7-8 and TRBJ2-1, with D hard to call. V was shortened by 2 bases and J by 8 bases, with 7 bases between the two germline ends. The CDR3 is 12 residues long. CDR1 is SGHVS, CDR2 FQNEAQ, per germline. DNA of the CDR3: TGTGCCAGCAGCTTAAGTGTATATGAGCAGTTCTTC. This translates into CASSLSVYEQFF.

This clonotype was seen repeatedly, ten times or more. This chain connects TRBV12-3 or TRBV12-4 to TRBJ1-3, with D perhaps TRBD1 (6 bases). CDR3 length: 16 residues. The V gene lost 5 bases and the J gene lost 0 bases, with 14 bases spanning the gap. The CDR3 protein is CASSPIQGLSGNTIYF. As DNA, the CDR3 is TGTGCCAGCAGTCCGATACAGGGACTCTCTGGAAACACCATATATTTT.

This clonotype was found many times. V and J are TRBV7-9 and TRBJ1-2; 8 bases line up with TRBD1. CDR3 length equals 14 residues. V shed 6 bases, J shed 3 bases, and the junction held 6 bases outside the gene matches. From germline, CDR1 is SEHNR and CDR2 FQNEAQ (reference sequence). CDR3 DNA: TGTGCCAGCAGTCACGGGACAGGCTACTATGGCTACACCTTC. It codes for CASSHGTGYYGYTF.

This clonotype has ten or more counts. The chain couples TRBV6-2 or TRBV6-3 to TRBJ2-3; the D is unclear. The CDR3 contains 14 residues. The germline CDR1 and CDR2 sequences are MNHEY and SVGEGT. The germline V and J ends were trimmed by 0 bases and 5 bases, with 9 bases remaining between them. The DNA of the CDR3 is TGTGCCAGCAGTTACTCGGCCTCGAAAGATACGCAGTATTTT. Translated, it gives CASSYSASKDTQYF.

The chain joins TRBV6-6 to TRBJ1-1; 8 bases are a match to TRBD1. With 8 bases clipped from V and 3 bases from J, the junction kept 17 bases outside the gene matches. The V gene's germline CDR1 is MNHNY and CDR2 SVGAGI (reference sequence). This CDR3 is 17 amino acids long. The CDR3 DNA sequence: TGTGCCAGCGAAACAGAATCGAGGACAGGGTTGGACACTGAAGCTTTCTTT. Protein sequence: CASETESRTGLDTEAFF.

The rearrangement joins TRBV6-4 to TRBJ1-1, with 7 bases identical to TRBD1. The CDR3 is made up of 15 amino acids. V lost 2 bases and J lost 2; bases outside the gene matches: 5. The germline V gene has CDR1 MRHNA and CDR2 SNTAGT. The CDR3 DNA reads as TGTGCCAGCAGTGACGCTACAGGGGTTAACACTGAAGCTTTCTTT. It translates to CASSDATGVNTEAFF.

The chain links TRBV20-1 to TRBJ2-7; D possibly uses TRBD1 or TRBD2 (5 bases each). Trimming shortened V by 0 bases and J by 0 bases, and 15 bases separated the two germline ends. Germline V gene data show CDR1 as DFQATT and CDR2 as SNEGSKA (reference sequence). The CDR3 totals 16 residues. The CDR3 reads CSARDDGGTDSYEQYF. CDR3 bases: TGCAGTGCTAGAGATGATGGGGGAACAGACTCCTACGAGCAGTACTTC.

V gene TRBV12-3 or TRBV12-4 combines with J gene TRBJ2-2; 9 bases are shared with TRBD1. The J segment lost 6 bases and the V segment lost 5 bases, leaving 1 base of the junction unmatched. This CDR3 contains 13 residues. The CDR3 coding sequence is TGTGCCAGCAGTCGGGACAGGGCCGGGGAGCTGTTTTTT. Protein: CASSRDRAGELFF.

A word on this clonotype: The germline gene is not matched at one end of the junction; a read error may be the cause. This rearrangement joins TRBV15 to TRBJ2-7, with 10 bases fitting TRBD1. Germline CDR1 reads LNHNV; CDR2 reads YYDKDF (reference sequence). This CDR3 has 15 amino acids. CDR3 sequence: CTTSRGDRGPGEQYF. The CDR3, as DNA: TGTACCACCAGCAGGGGTGACAGGGGGCCTGGCGAGCAGTACTTC.

The chain combines TRBV29-1 with TRBJ1-2, with 7 nucleotides matching TRBD1. The CDR3 loop spans 13 amino acids. CDR1 is SQVTM, CDR2 ANQGSEA, per germline. J was trimmed by 4 bases and V by 4 bases; bases with no gene match: 6. The CDR3 DNA is TGCAGCGTTGTTCCGACAGGGTCCTATGGCTACACCTTC. Translated, it gives CSVVPTGSYGYTF. The full variable domain, in which reference TRBV29-1 and TRBJ1-2 provide the parts outside the CDR3, is SAVISQKPSRDICQRGTSLTIQCQVDSQVTMMFWYRQQPGQSLTLIATANQGSEATYESGFVIDKFPISRPNLTFSTLTVSNMSPEDSSIYLCSVVPTGSYGYTFGSGTRLTVV.

V gene TRBV21-1 combines with J gene TRBJ2-1; the D call TRBD2 from the table was never checked on the DNA. TRBV21-1 corresponds to a pseudogene. The CDR3 totals 18 residues. CDR3 protein: CASSPGTSGICSYNEQFF. The DNA of the CDR3 is TGTGCCAGCAGCCCCGGGACTAGCGGAATTTGCTCCTACAATGAGCAGTTCTTC.